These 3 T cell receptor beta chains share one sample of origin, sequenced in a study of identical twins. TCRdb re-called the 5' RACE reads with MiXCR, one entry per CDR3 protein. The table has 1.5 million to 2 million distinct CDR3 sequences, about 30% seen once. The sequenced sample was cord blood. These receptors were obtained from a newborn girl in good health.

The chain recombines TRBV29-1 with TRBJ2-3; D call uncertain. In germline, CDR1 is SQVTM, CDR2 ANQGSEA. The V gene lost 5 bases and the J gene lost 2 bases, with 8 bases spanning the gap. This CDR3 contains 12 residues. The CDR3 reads CSVLAYTDTQYF. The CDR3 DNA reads TGCAGCGTTCTCGCGTACACAGATACGCAGTATTTT.

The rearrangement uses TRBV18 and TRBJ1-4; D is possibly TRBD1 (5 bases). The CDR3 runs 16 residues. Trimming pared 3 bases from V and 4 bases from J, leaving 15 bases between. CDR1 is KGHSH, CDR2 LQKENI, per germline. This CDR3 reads CASSPPLWGSNEKLFF. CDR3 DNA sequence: TGTGCCAGCTCACCGCCGTTATGGGGGAGTAATGAAAAACTGTTTTTT.

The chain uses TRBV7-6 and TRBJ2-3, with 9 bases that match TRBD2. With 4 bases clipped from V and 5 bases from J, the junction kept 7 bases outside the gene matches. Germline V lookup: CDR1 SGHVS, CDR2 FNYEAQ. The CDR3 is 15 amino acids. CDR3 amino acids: CASSSSGTSLDTQYF. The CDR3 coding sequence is TGTGCCAGCAGCTCGTCAGGGACTAGCTTAGATACGCAGTATTTT.